This T cell receptor beta chain is from a study of blood T cell repertoires in COVID-19. For the study at large: The cDNA or gDNA used as material had been derived from T cells, B-cell-depleted T cells, or PBMCs.

Profiled with immunoSEQ multiplex PCR; TCRdb holds only in-frame clones, not every one. The sample lists 150,000 to 180,000 clones, 80% to 90% seen once, with approximately 9.4% in the top ten. This CDR3 has 17 amino acids. Trimming removed 4 bases from V and 4 bases from J, with 22 bases in between. Germline CDR1 is MDHEN and CDR2 is SYDVKM. The chain recombines TRBV28 with TRBJ1-2; a possible D gene is TRBD1 (5 bases). The source is a woman between 50 and 59 years old with acute or convalescent COVID-19. The sequencing sample was made of peripheral blood. The CDR3 DNA is TGTGCCAGCAGTTCCCATCTAACAGGACCTCTCAGCTATGGCTACACCTTC. Translation gives CASSSHLTGPLSYGYTF.